These 25 T cell receptor beta chains were all obtained from the same sample, sequenced in a study of T-cell reconstitution after alpha-beta-depleted transplantation in children listed by TCRdb under 2016. Receptors were amplified or captured by PCR. Reads for this sample came from an Illumina HiSeq 2500. To normalize quantification of the TCRbeta repertoire, the TCR libraries were built with molecular barcoding that relied on unique molecular identifiers. TCRdb passed the public sequencing reads through fastp at Q25 and MiXCR, retaining productive beta sequences. Identical CDR3 proteins give one entry, which carries the most common genes and DNA. The sample contains fewer than 700,000 distinct CDR3 sequences, about an eighth of them found a single time. In total, the top ten clones hold approximately 2% of the sample. The treatment or condition label of this sample denotes: allogeneic hematopoietic cell transplantation with graft depleted of TCRalphabeta T cells and CD19 B cells.

The sample in question was PBMCs, mostly from graft donor cells, obtained 360 days after TCRalphabeta/CD19-depleted stem cell transplant. The receptor source for this set is a male patient between 10 and 17 years old who had a stem cell transplant for acute myeloid leukemia, so the T cells may come from the graft donor.

This clonotype was detected only a few times. This rearrangement joins TRBV18 to TRBJ2-3, with D maybe TRBD2 (5 bases). Trimming shortened V by 0 bases and J by 0 bases, and 10 bases separated the two germline ends. The CDR3 covers 16 residues. CDR1 KGHSH and CDR2 LQKENI come from the germline V gene. The CDR3 reads CASSPPRGRSTDTQYF. The CDR3 DNA follows: TGTGCCAGCTCACCACCGCGCGGGCGAAGCACAGATACGCAGTATTTT.

This chain joins TRBV9 and TRBJ2-7, with 8 bases aligning to TRBD1. V lost 3 bases and J lost 2; bases outside the gene matches: 4. The CDR3 has 14 residues. Germline V lookup: CDR1 SGDLS, CDR2 YYNGEE. The CDR3 loop is CASSAEQGAYEQYF. In DNA form, the CDR3 reads TGTGCCAGCAGCGCCGAACAGGGGGCCTACGAGCAGTACTTC.

The chain couples TRBV28 to TRBJ2-7; 8 positions match TRBD1. Germline CDR1 and CDR2: MDHEN and SYDVKM. The CDR3 runs to 17 residues. Unmatched junction bases numbered 15, after V lost 6 bases and J lost 2 bases. The CDR3 loop is CASSLPTQRQGPYEQYF. CDR3 nucleotide sequence: TGTGCCAGCAGCCTCCCAACTCAACGACAGGGGCCCTACGAGCAGTACTTC. Drawing the rest from reference TRBV28 and TRBJ2-7, the complete variable domain is DVKVTQSSRYLVKRTGEKVFLECVQDMDHENMFWYRQDPGLGLRLIYFSYDVKMKEKGDIPEGYSVSREKKERFSLILESASTNQTSMYLCASSLPTQRQGPYEQYFGPGTRLTVT.

This clonotype has at least ten counts. V gene TRBV29-1 combines with J gene TRBJ2-7; 10 positions match TRBD1. V trimming: 6 bases; J trimming: 3 bases; junction bases outside the gene matches: 2. This CDR3 is built from 12 residues. From germline, CDR1 is SQVTM and CDR2 ANQGSEA. The CDR3 DNA reads TGCAGCGTGGGACAGGGGCACTACGAGCAGTACTTC. Translation gives CSVGQGHYEQYF.

The J gene is TRBJ2-1, the V gene TRBV7-2; D perhaps matches TRBD2 (6 bases). Germline lookup yields CDR1 SGHTA and CDR2 FQGNSA. The length of the CDR3 is 14 residues. Deletions cut 0 bases from V and 5 bases from J, with 8 bases between. For the CDR3, the DNA is TGTGCCAGCAGCTTAGCTAGCGGAAACAATGAGCAGTTCTTC. It codes for CASSLASGNNEQFF.

A note on this clonotype: The junction and the germline gene differ at one end; a read error may be behind it. The chain joins TRBV25-1 to TRBJ2-2; the D is unclear. This CDR3 has 15 residues. Germline V gene data show CDR1 as MGHDK and CDR2 as SYGVNS. The CDR3 region has the DNA TGTGCCGGCAGTGTGCGCACGGGCCCGAACGGGGAGCTGTTTTTT. This codes for CAGSVRTGPNGELFF.

This clonotype was observed a few times. This chain uses TRBV4-3 with TRBJ2-7; a possible D gene is TRBD2 (5 bases). The ends were cut back, 0 bases at V and 5 bases at J, with 17 bases in the middle. Per germline, CDR1 LGHNA and CDR2 YSLEER. The CDR3 has 16 amino acids. Here the CDR3 reads CASSQEEVRGSDEQYF. The DNA for the CDR3 is TGCGCCAGCAGCCAAGAAGAGGTCCGGGGTTCGGACGAGCAGTACTTC.

This chain uses TRBV27 with TRBJ2-1; TRBD2 agrees at 13 bases. V dropped 6 bases and J dropped 6; count of bases not matched to a gene: 14. Germline CDR1 reads MNHEY; CDR2 reads SMNVEV (reference sequence). This CDR3 contains 18 residues. The CDR3 protein is CASRGLAGVDGIRNEQFF. The CDR3, as DNA: TGTGCCAGCAGAGGACTAGCGGGAGTCGATGGAATCCGCAATGAGCAGTTCTTC.

This clonotype was recorded once. This chain joins TRBV20-1 and TRBJ1-2, with D hard to call. Trimming removed 0 bases at V and 4 bases at J, with 15 bases between. The V gene's germline CDR1 is DFQATT and CDR2 SNEGSKA (reference sequence). This CDR3 contains 15 residues. The CDR3 DNA sequence: TGCAGTGCTAGAGACGCGGGCAGGAGCATCTATGGCTACACCTTC. Protein sequence: CSARDAGRSIYGYTF.

This clonotype has a handful of counts. This chain uses TRBV28 with TRBJ2-7; D may correspond to TRBD1 or TRBD2 (5 bases each). This CDR3 contains 15 residues. Trimming stripped 7 bases from V and 3 bases from J, with 19 bases between. Per germline, CDR1 MDHEN and CDR2 SYDVKM. CDR3: CASMGDRGGYYEQYF. The CDR3 nucleotides are TGTGCCAGCATGGGGGATAGAGGCGGGTACTACGAGCAGTACTTC.

This clonotype came up a few times. This chain joins TRBV29-1 and TRBJ2-1; 9 nucleotides agree with TRBD2. The V gene end was trimmed by 6 bases and the J gene end by 0 bases; junction bases not matched to a gene: 12. CDR3 length: 17 residues. Germline V gene sequence: CDR1 SQVTM, CDR2 ANQGSEA. CDR3 coding DNA: TGCAGCGTCCCGCGGGTGCTAGCGGGGTACTCCTACAATGAGCAGTTCTTC. The encoded protein is CSVPRVLAGYSYNEQFF.

The chain uses TRBV29-1 and TRBJ2-1; 12 bases match TRBD2. With V trimmed by 6 bases and J by 7 bases, 10 bases remained unmatched. The CDR3 consists of 15 residues. The V gene's germline CDR1 is SQVTM and CDR2 ANQGSEA. For the CDR3, the DNA is TGCAGCGTCCGTGGACTAGCGGGGACTATAAATGAGCAGTTCTTC. This encodes CSVRGLAGTINEQFF.

In its sample, this clonotype was seen a few times. V gene TRBV4-2 combines with J gene TRBJ2-2; D is perhaps TRBD1 (5 bases). Germline CDR1 LGHNA, CDR2 YNFKEQ. The CDR3 covers 14 residues. The V gene lost 1 base and the J gene lost 11 bases, with 14 bases spanning the gap. The CDR3 sequence: CASSQGTLGHELFF. The CDR3 DNA is TGTGCCAGCAGCCAAGGAACTTTAGGACATGAGCTGTTTTTT.

The J gene is TRBJ1-1, the V gene TRBV6-2 or TRBV6-3; no clear D gene. Germline V gives CDR1 MNHEY, CDR2 SVGEGT. The ends were cut back, 0 bases at V and 3 bases at J, with 8 bases in the middle. There are 14 residues in the CDR3. The CDR3 here is CASSYSRMHTEAFF. CDR3 sequence (DNA): TGTGCCAGCAGTTACTCCAGGATGCACACTGAAGCTTTCTTT.

This clonotype was picked up one time. The chain uses TRBV12-3 or TRBV12-4 and TRBJ2-5; no clear D gene. CDR3 size: 16 residues. Deletions cut 5 bases from V and 2 bases from J, with 18 bases between. The DNA for the CDR3 is TGTGCCAGCAGTCGCGGTCCCAGCCCTCCTCAAGAGACCCAGTACTTC. This encodes CASSRGPSPPQETQYF.

The gene calls are TRBV20-1 and TRBJ2-7; possibly TRBD1 for D (6 bases). The CDR3 has 14 amino acids. V was shortened by 0 bases and J by 1 base, with 10 bases between the two germline ends. Germline V gene lookup returns CDR1 DFQATT and CDR2 SNEGSKA (reference sequence). The CDR3, as DNA: TGCAGTGCTAGAGATCTAGGACAGTCCTACGAGCAGTACTTC. It is translated as CSARDLGQSYEQYF.

The rearrangement links TRBV20-1 to TRBJ1-1; a possible D gene is TRBD1 (5 bases). CDR3 length equals 15 residues. V lost 2 bases and J lost 0, with 13 bases in between. Germline CDR1 reads DFQATT; CDR2 reads SNEGSKA (reference sequence). CDR3 bases: TGCAGTGCTAGATCCCCAGGGATCATGAACACTGAAGCTTTCTTT. Its translation: CSARSPGIMNTEAFF.

This clonotype has only a few counts. V usage is TRBV7-3 and J usage is TRBJ2-7; the D is unclear. The V and J ends lost 4 bases and 6 bases respectively, with 16 bases between them. This CDR3 has 14 amino acids. Germline loops: CDR1 SGHTA, CDR2 FQGTGA. CDR3 DNA sequence: TGTGCCAGCAGCTCCCGGGTCATGACGAGCGAGCAGTACTTC. Residues: CASSSRVMTSEQYF.

The V gene is TRBV7-3, the J gene TRBJ2-7, with D perhaps assigned TRBD1 or TRBD2 (5 bases each). V was clipped by 1 base and J by 0 bases, with 13 bases between them. Per the germline V gene, CDR1 is SGHTA and CDR2 is FQGTGA. There are 16 residues in the CDR3. The CDR3 DNA reads as TGTGCCAGCAGCTTAAGCCCGGGACGGAACTCCTACGAGCAGTACTTC. The encoded protein is CASSLSPGRNSYEQYF.

Many counts were recorded for this clonotype. The chain uses TRBV20-1 and TRBJ2-1, with 14 bases fitting TRBD2. Germline V gene lookup returns CDR1 DFQATT and CDR2 SNEGSKA (reference sequence). Germline trimming cut 6 bases from V and 0 bases from J; bases unmatched to any gene: 7. This CDR3 has 17 residues. The CDR3 DNA reads TGCAGTGCGAAGACTAGCGGGAGGGTGAGCTCCTACAATGAGCAGTTCTTC. Its translation is CSAKTSGRVSSYNEQFF.

At least ten counts were recorded for this clonotype. The rearrangement joins TRBV7-3 to TRBJ2-7; D possibly uses TRBD1 or TRBD2 (5 bases each). CDR1 is SGHTA and CDR2 is FQGTGA in the germline V gene. The CDR3 loop spans 15 amino acids. Deletions cut 5 bases from V and 1 base from J, with 15 bases between. The CDR3 sequence: CASSLGDPSSYEQYF. In DNA form, the CDR3 reads TGTGCCAGCAGCCTAGGGGACCCCTCATCCTACGAGCAGTACTTC.

This clonotype was picked up a small number of times. Germline and junction disagree at one end, which may indicate a read error. V is TRBV29-1 and J is TRBJ2-1; TRBD2 might be the D (6 bases). The CDR3 is 11 residues long. Germline assignment: CDR1 SQVTM and CDR2 ANQGSEA. The CDR3 here is CSVEDPGRFLF. CDR3 in DNA: TGCAGCGTTGAAGATCCGGGGAGGTTCCTCTTC.

The rearrangement joins TRBV24-1 to TRBJ2-7; tentatively, D is TRBD1 or TRBD2 (6 bases each). Looked up from germline, CDR1 is KGHDR and CDR2 is SFDVKD. V was clipped by 5 bases and J by 1 base, with 17 bases between them. The CDR3 is 16 amino acids. The CDR3 reads CATSAGTQGSSYEQYF. DNA of the CDR3: TGTGCCACCAGTGCCGGGACTCAGGGGAGTTCCTACGAGCAGTACTTC.

The chain employs TRBV6-2 or TRBV6-3 and TRBJ1-1; D gene ambiguous. CDR3 length: 14 amino acids. V was trimmed by 7 bases and J by 0 bases, leaving 12 bases between them. Germline CDR1 reads MNHEY; CDR2 reads SVGEGT. The CDR3 sequence: CASIRRSLNTEAFF. The CDR3 DNA reads TGTGCCAGCATCAGAAGGTCTTTGAACACTGAAGCTTTCTTT.

In this sample, this clonotype turned up a few times. V is TRBV30 and J is TRBJ2-7, with 11 nucleotides matching TRBD2. The CDR3 consists of 15 residues. With 3 bases clipped from V and 4 bases from J, the junction kept 8 bases outside the gene matches. The germline V gene has CDR1 GTSNPN and CDR2 SVGIG (reference sequence). CDR3: CAWSDPGLAAYEQYF. For the CDR3, the DNA is TGTGCCTGGAGCGATCCGGGACTAGCGGCTTACGAGCAGTACTTC.